The source of this T cell receptor beta chain is a study of shared clonotypes between healthy human individuals. The study, taken as a whole, reports: Some naive CD4 clonotypes, roughly 4.5%, turned up in common across four donors. Sharing of clonotypes among donors was expected to vary with sequencing depth.

Clones were sequenced by immunoSEQ multiplex PCR, and TCRdb holds only the in-frame ones, with some missing. The sample records 100,000 to 130,000 clones, about 71% being singletons. CD8 memory pooled CD45RO+ cells and CCR7-negative CD45RA+ TemRA cells. Germline lookup yields CDR1 MNHEY and CDR2 SMNVEV (reference sequence). V gave up 6 bases and J gave up 5 bases, with 13 bases separating them. This CDR3 is built from 13 residues. A note on this clone: Its antigen is unidentified.

The sample consisted of memory CD8+ T cells sorted from blood. The subset was: CD45RO+ cells pooled with CCR7-negative TemRA cells. This TCR derives from a woman under 40 in good health. This rearrangement joins TRBV27 to TRBJ2-5; perhaps TRBD1 as D (6 bases). CDR3 sequence reads: CASRGAGMETQYF. The DNA for the CDR3 is TGTGCCAGCAGGGGGGCGGGTATGGAGACCCAGTACTTC.